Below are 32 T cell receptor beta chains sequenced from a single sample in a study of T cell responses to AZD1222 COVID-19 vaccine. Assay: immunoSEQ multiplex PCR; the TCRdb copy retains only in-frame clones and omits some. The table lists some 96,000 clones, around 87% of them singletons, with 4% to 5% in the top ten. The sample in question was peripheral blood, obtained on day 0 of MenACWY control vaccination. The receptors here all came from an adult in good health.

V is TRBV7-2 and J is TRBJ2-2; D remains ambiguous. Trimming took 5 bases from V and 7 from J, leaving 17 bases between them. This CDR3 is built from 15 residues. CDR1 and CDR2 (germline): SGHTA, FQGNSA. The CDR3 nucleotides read TGTGCCAGCAGCACCTGGGCGAAGACGGGCGGGGAGCTGTTTTTT. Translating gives CASSTWAKTGGELFF. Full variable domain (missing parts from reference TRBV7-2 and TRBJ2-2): GAGVSQSPSNKVTEKGKDVELRCDPISGHTALYWYRQSLGQGLEFLIYFQGNSAPDKSGLPSDRFSAERTGGSVSTLTIQRTQQEDSAVYLCASSTWAKTGGELFFGEGSRLTVL.

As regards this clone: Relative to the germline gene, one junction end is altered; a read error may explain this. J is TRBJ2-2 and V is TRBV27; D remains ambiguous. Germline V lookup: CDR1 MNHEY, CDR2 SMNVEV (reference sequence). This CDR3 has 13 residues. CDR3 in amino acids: CASSYGNAGELFF. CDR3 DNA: TGTGCCAGCAGTTATGGGAACGCCGGGGAGCTGTTTTTT.

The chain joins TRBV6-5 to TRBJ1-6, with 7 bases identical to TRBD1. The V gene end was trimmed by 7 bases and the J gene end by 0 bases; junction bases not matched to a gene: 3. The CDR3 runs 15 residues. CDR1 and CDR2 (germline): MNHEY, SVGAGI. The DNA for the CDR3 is TGTGCCAGCACGGGACAGAGCTCCTATAATTCACCCCTCCACTTT. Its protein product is CASTGQSSYNSPLHF.

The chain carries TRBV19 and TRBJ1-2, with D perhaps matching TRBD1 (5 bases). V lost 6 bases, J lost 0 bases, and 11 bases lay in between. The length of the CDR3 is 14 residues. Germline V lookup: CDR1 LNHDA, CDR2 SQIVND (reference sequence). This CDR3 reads CASREGSANYGYTF. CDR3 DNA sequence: TGTGCCAGTAGGGAGGGGAGTGCTAACTATGGCTACACCTTC.

The CDR3 sequence: CASRRPGTGNEKLFF. CDR3 nucleotide sequence: TGCGCCAGCAGACGTCCCGGGACAGGGAATGAAAAACTGTTTTTT. V and J are TRBV5-1 and TRBJ1-4; 9 bases align to TRBD1. The germline CDR1 and CDR2 sequences are SGHRS and YFSETQ. This CDR3 spans 15 amino acids. The V segment lost 5 bases and the J segment 5 bases; nucleotides outside the gene matches: 7.

CDR3 protein: CASSYSNQGPNIQYF. The CDR3 coding sequence is TGTGCCAGCAGTTACTCGAACCAGGGGCCAAACATTCAGTACTTC. The chain has TRBV6-5 and TRBJ2-4; weak D call: TRBD1 (6 bases). This CDR3 has 15 amino acids. Looked up from germline, CDR1 is MNHEY and CDR2 is SVGAGI. V was shortened by 0 bases and J by 6 bases, with 12 bases between the two germline ends.

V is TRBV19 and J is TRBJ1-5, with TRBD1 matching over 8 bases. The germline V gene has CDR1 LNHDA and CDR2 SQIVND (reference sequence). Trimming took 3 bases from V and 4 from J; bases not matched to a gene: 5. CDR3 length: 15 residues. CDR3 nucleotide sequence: TGTGCCAGTAGTATGGATTGGACAGGGAATCAGCCCCAGCATTTT. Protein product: CASSMDWTGNQPQHF.

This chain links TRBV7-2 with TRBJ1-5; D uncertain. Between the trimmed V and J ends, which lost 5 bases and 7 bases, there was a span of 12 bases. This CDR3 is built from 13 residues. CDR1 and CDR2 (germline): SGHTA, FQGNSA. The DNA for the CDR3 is TGTGCCAGCAGCCTGACGAGGTGGCAGCCCCAGCATTTT. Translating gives CASSLTRWQPQHF.

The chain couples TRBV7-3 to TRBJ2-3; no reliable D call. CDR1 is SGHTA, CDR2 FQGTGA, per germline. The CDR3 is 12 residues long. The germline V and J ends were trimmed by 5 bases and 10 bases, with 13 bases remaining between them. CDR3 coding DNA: TGTGCCAGCAGCCTCCCCGGAACTTCGCAGTATTTT. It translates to CASSLPGTSQYF. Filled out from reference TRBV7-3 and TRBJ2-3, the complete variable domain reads GAGVSQTPSNKVTEKGKYVELRCDPISGHTALYWYRQSLGQGPEFLIYFQGTGAADDSGLPNDRFFAVRPEGSVSTLKIQRTERGDSAVYLCASSLPGTSQYFGPGTRLTVL.

The CDR3 loop reads CASSFGRENYGYTF. Here the CDR3 DNA reads TGTGCCAGCAGTTTCGGCAGGGAGAACTATGGCTACACCTTC. This chain uses TRBV28 with TRBJ1-2, with D possibly TRBD1 on 5 matching bases. The CDR3 is 14 amino acids. V shed 3 bases and J shed 2 bases, with 10 bases lying between them. The V gene's germline CDR1 is MDHEN and CDR2 SYDVKM.

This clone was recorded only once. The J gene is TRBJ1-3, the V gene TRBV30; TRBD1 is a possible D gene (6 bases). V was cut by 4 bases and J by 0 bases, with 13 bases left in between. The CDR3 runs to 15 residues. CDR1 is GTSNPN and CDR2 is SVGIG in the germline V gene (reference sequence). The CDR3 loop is CAWTPGQISGNTIYF. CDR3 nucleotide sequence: TGTGCCTGGACCCCCGGACAGATCTCTGGAAACACCATATATTTT.

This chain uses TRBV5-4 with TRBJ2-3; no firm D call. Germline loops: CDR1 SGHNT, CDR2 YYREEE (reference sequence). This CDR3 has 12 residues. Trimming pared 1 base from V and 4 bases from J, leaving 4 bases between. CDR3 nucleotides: TGTGCCAGCAGCTTGACCCCAGATACGCAGTATTTT. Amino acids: CASSLTPDTQYF.

The CDR3: CASSQDLQGASGANVLTF. CDR3 nucleotides: TGTGCCAGCAGCCAAGATTTACAGGGGGCCTCTGGGGCCAACGTCCTGACTTTC. The chain uses TRBV3-1 (or the pseudogene TRBV3-2) and TRBJ2-6, with 9 nucleotides matching TRBD1. Germline CDR1 and CDR2: LGHDT and YNNKEL (reference sequence). CDR3 length: 18 residues. With V trimmed by 0 bases and J by 0 bases, 3 bases remained unmatched.

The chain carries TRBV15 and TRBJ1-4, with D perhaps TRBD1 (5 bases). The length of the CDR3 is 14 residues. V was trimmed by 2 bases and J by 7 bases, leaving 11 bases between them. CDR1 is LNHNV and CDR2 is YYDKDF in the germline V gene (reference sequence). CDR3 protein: CATSRRRVPEKLFF. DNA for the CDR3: TGTGCCACCAGCAGACGCAGGGTACCTGAAAAACTGTTTTTT.

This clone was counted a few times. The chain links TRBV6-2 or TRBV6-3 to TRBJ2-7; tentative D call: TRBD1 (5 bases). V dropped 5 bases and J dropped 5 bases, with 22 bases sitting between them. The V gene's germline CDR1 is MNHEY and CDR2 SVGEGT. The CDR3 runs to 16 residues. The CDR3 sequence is CASSPTPGQGKDEQYF. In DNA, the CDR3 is TGTGCCAGCAGTCCGACCCCCGGGCAGGGTAAGGACGAGCAGTACTTC.

The DNA for the CDR3 is TGTGCCAGTAGTATGGGAAGCAATAGCAATCAGCCCCAGCATTTT. Translated: CASSMGSNSNQPQHF. The chain joins TRBV19 to TRBJ1-5; D uncertain. V was clipped by 3 bases and J by 0 bases, with 9 bases between them. Germline V gene lookup returns CDR1 LNHDA and CDR2 SQIVND (reference sequence). This CDR3 comprises 15 residues.

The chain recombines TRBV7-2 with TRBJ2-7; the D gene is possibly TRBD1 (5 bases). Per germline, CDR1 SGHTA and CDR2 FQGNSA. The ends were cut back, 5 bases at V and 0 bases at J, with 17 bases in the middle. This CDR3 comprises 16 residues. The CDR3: CASSQRTGYSSYEQYF. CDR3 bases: TGTGCCAGCAGCCAGAGAACAGGTTATAGCTCCTACGAGCAGTACTTC.

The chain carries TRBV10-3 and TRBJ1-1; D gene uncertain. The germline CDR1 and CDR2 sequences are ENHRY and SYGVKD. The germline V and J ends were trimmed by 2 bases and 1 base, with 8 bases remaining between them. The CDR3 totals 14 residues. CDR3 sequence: CAISEIPANTEAFF. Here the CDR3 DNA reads TGTGCCATCAGTGAGATCCCAGCGAACACTGAAGCTTTCTTT.

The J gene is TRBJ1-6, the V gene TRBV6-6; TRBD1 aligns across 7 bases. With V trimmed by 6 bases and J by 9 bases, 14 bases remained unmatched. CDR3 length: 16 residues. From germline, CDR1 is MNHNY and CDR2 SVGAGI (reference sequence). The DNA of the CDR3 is TGTGCCAGCAGACCCGGCACCACAGGGGAAGGTTCACCCCTCCACTTT. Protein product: CASRPGTTGEGSPLHF.

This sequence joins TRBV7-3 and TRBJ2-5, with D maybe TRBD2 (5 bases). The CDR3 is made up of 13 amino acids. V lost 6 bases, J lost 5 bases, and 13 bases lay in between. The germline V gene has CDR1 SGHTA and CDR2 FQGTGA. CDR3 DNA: TGTGCCAGCAGTCTGCGGGCCCGCGAGACCCAGTACTTC. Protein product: CASSLRARETQYF.

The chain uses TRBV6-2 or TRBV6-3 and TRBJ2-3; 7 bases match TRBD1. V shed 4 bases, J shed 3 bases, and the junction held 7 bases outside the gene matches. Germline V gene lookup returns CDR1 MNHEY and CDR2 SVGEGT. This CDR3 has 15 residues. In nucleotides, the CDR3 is TGTGCCAGCAGTTTACAGGGGTTTCGTACAGATACGCAGTATTTT. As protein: CASSLQGFRTDTQYF.

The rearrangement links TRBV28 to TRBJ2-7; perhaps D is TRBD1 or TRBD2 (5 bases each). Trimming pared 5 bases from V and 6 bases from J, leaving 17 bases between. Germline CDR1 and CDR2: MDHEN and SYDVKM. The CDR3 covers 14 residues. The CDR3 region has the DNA TGTGCCAGCAGTCGACCCGACAGACGGGGCGAGCAGTACTTC. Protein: CASSRPDRRGEQYF.

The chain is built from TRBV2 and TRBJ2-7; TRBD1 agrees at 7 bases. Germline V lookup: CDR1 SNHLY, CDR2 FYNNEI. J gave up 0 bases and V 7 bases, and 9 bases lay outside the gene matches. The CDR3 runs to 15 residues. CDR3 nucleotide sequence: TGTGCCAGCAATCGCCTGACAGGGACCTCCTACGAGCAGTACTTC. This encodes CASNRLTGTSYEQYF.

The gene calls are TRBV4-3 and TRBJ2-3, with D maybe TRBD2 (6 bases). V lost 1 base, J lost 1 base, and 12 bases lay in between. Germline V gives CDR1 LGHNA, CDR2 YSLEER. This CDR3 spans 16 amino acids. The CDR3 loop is CASSQGLGGRTDTQYF. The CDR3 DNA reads TGCGCCAGCAGCCAAGGACTCGGGGGACGCACAGATACGCAGTATTTT.

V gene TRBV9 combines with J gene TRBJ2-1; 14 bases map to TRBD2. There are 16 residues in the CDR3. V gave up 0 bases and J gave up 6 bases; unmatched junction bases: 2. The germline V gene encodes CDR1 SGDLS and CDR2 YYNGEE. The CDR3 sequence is CASSVGGTSGSNEQFF. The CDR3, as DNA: TGTGCCAGCAGCGTAGGGGGGACTAGCGGGAGCAATGAGCAGTTCTTC.

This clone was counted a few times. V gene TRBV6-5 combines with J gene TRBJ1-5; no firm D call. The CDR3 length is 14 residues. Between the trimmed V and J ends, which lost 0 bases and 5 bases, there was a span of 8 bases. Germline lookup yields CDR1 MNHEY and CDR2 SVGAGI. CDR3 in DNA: TGTGCCAGCAGTTACTCGTCGGGTCATCAGCCCCAGCATTTT. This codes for CASSYSSGHQPQHF.

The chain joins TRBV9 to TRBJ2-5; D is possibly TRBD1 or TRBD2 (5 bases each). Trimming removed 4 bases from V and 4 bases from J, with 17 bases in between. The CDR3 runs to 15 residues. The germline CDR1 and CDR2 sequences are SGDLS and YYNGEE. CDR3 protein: CASSPRGSVPETQYF. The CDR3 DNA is TGTGCCAGCAGCCCACGGGGCTCGGTCCCAGAGACCCAGTACTTC.

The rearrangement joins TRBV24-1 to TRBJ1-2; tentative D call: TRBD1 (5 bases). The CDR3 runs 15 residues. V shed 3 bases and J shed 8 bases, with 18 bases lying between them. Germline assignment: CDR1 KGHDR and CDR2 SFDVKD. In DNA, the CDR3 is TGTGCCACCAGTGATGGGGCTATGGCTGTTGCGGGCTACACCTTC. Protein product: CATSDGAMAVAGYTF.

The CDR3 nucleotides read TGTGCCAGCAGTGAAGTTCGACAGGGAAACACCATATATTTT. Its translation: CASSEVRQGNTIYF. V usage is TRBV2 and J usage is TRBJ1-3; D is possibly TRBD1 (5 bases). The CDR3 loop spans 14 amino acids. V lost 1 base to trimming and J lost 4 bases, with 8 bases between them. CDR1 is SNHLY, CDR2 FYNNEI, per germline. Variable domain in full (rest from reference TRBV2 and TRBJ1-3): EPEVTQTPSHQVTQMGQEVILRCVPISNHLYFYWYRQILGQKVEFLVSFYNNEISEKSEIFDDQFSVERPDGSNFTLKIRSTKLEDSAMYFCASSEVRQGNTIYFGEGSWLTVV.

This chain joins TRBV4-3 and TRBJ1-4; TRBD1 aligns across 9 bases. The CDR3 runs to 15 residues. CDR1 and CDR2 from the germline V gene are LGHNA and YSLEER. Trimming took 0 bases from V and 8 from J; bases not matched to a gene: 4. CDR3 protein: CASSQDRGQGEKLFF. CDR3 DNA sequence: TGCGCCAGCAGCCAAGATCGGGGACAGGGAGAAAAACTGTTTTTT.

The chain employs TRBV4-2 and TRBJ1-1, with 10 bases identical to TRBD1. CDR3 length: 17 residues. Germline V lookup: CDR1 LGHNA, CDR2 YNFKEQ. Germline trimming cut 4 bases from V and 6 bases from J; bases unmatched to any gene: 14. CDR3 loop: CASSLATGTGVDAEAFF. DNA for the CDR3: TGTGCCAGCAGCCTCGCCACCGGGACAGGGGTGGATGCTGAAGCTTTCTTT.

The CDR3 loop is CASSQVLNTEAFF. DNA of the CDR3: TGTGCCAGCAGCCAAGTTTTGAACACTGAAGCTTTCTTT. V and J are TRBV3-1 (or the pseudogene TRBV3-2) and TRBJ1-1, with D unclear. Germline V gene lookup returns CDR1 LGHDT and CDR2 YNNKEL (reference sequence). V was pared by 1 base and J by 0 bases, with 3 bases between. CDR3 size: 13 residues.